The T cell receptor (beta chain) under discussion was sequenced for a study of spatial heterogeneity in lung cancer. Study results and limitations: Counts of expanded intratumoral alpha and beta TCRs tracked tumor mutation counts.

As for time point: sample taken at primary tumor resection. Untreated early-stage non-small cell lung cancer patients, fewer than 85 in total, were the donors. TCRdb ran MiXCR on the 5' RACE reads and lists one entry per CDR3 protein. The top ten hold approximately 25% of the sample, which has approximately 17,000 distinct CDR3 sequences, approximately 8.3% seen once. A word on this clonotype: Its cognate antigen is unknown.

Germline lookup yields CDR1 LNHNV and CDR2 YYDKDF (reference sequence). This CDR3 comprises 15 residues. With 0 bases removed from V and 4 bases from J, the gap between germline ends came to 9 bases. The sample in question was lung tumor tissue, obtained at surgery. This chain joins TRBV15 and TRBJ2-2; D may be TRBD2 (6 bases). This receptor was obtained from a male donor with early-stage non-small cell lung cancer. CDR3 sequence: CATSRDGTPTGELFF. The DNA of the CDR3 is TGTGCCACCAGCAGAGATGGGACTCCCACCGGGGAGCTGTTTTTT.